This TCR beta chain came from a study of glioma-infiltrating T cells. Study-level findings and limits: Gliomas, especially low-grade, showed above-expected tissue-blood divergence; non-neoplastic patients showed below. Tissue and blood shared very few CDR3 sequences.

TCR alpha and beta CDR3 regions were amplified from RNA using iRepertoire nested multiplex PCR. For one-step reverse transcription and amplification, roughly 95-400 ng of tissue mRNA or PBMC total RNA was used. Each CDR3 protein is one row after TCRdb ran MiXCR on the multiplex PCR reads. Altogether some 180,000 distinct CDR3 sequences are present, roughly 32% being singletons, with the ten largest covering 20% to 25%. V was clipped by 4 bases and J by 0 bases; unmatched bases: 6. The CDR3 contains 16 residues. Per the germline V gene, CDR1 is SEHNR and CDR2 is FQNEAQ (reference sequence). This clonotype was counted many times. Antigen specificity is unknown.

This clonotype was sampled from a human donor with low-grade glioma or glioblastoma, undergoing nonglioma brain surgery, or in good health (not recorded which). The sequencing input was glioma tissue, nonneoplastic brain tissue, or PBMCs (not recorded which). J is TRBJ2-1 and V is TRBV7-9; TRBD2 agrees at 7 bases. The CDR3 DNA sequence: TGTGCCAGCAGCTCCGAGCGGGGAAGCTCCTACAATGAGCAGTTCTTC. The encoded protein is CASSSERGSSYNEQFF.